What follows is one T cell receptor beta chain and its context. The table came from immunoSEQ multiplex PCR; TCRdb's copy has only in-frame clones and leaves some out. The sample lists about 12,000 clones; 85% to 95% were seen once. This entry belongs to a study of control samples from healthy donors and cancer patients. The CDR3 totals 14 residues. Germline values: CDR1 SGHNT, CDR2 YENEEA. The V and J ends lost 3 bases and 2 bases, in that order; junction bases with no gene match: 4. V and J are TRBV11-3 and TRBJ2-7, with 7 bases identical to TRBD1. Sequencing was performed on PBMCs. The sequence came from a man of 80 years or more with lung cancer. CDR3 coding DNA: TGTGCCAGCAGCTTCCCGGGACAGACCTACGAGCAGTACTTC. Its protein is CASSFPGQTYEQYF.